Many counts were recorded for the clone carrying this T cell receptor (beta chain). This sample is part of a study of human T cells and chemical hapten exposure. Sample time point: pre-sensitization, week 0. The treatment here: therapeutic diphenylcyclopropenone sensitization with weekly scalp DPC. This CDR3 is 15 amino acids long. V lost 6 bases to trimming and J lost 9 bases; unmatched junction nucleotides: 10. Germline CDR1 and CDR2: SQVTM and ANQGSEA. TCRdb analysed the RACE reads with MiXCR anew, one entry per CDR3 protein. The sample records roughly 38,000 distinct CDR3 sequences, roughly an eighth being singletons.

This TCR derives from a woman in her thirties with alopecia areata. Some clones in this sample may be carry-over from other donors' samples. The chain is built from TRBV29-1 and TRBJ2-1; 14 bases are shared with TRBD2. The sequencing here drew on whole blood, taken in connection with sensitization to the hapten diphenylcyclopropenone (DPC). The DNA of the CDR3 is TGCAGCGTCCTTCGACTAGCGGGAGGGCCGGGTGAGCAGTTCTTC. Its translation is CSVLRLAGGPGEQFF.